The source of this T cell receptor (beta chain) is a study of siplizumab effects on memory and regulatory T cells. Findings and limits, study-wide: Naive T cells looked more diverse than memory cells, and they looked like major contributors to the alloresponse. Significant reduction of alloreactive sequences traceable to unstimulated CD4+ memory cells was observed with siplizumab.

Germline CDR1 is MNHNY and CDR2 is SVGAGI (reference sequence). Deletions cut 0 bases from V and 6 bases from J, with 8 bases between. CDR3 size: 13 residues. Comments on this clone: Its antigen remains unidentified.

For every sample, 90,000 to 100,000 TCR templates were assayed. Assay: immunoSEQ multiplex PCR; the TCRdb copy retains only in-frame clones and omits some. The sample holds 95,000 to 110,000 clones, 93% seen once. Sequences were obtained from Tregs sorted from blood. The rearrangement uses TRBV6-6 and TRBJ1-2; no clear D gene. The receptor comes from a human donor in good health. This CDR3 reads CASSYSITDGYTF. The CDR3 DNA follows: TGTGCCAGCAGTTACTCGATAACGGATGGCTACACCTTC.